This T cell receptor beta chain was captured by sequencing in a study of blood T cell repertoires in COVID-19 (dated by TCRdb to 2020 to 2022). Turning to the overall study: Samples from collaborators originated in the United States, Italy and Spain and spanned both the acute and convalescent phases of COVID-19. Subjects who had been exposed to COVID-19, were actively infected with it, or had recovered from it provided the deeply sampled blood TCRbeta repertoires that made up the dataset. The repertoires were made available in a free public database intended to serve as a resource for research on the immune response to SARS-CoV-2. The prospective study material was composed of cDNA or gDNA derived from T cells, B-cell-depleted T cells, or PBMCs. HLA class I and class II types, where available, came from metadata supplied by the sample provider rather than from assay-based typing. Sample metadata almost always included a de-identified subject ID, COVID-19 status, age in years and sex. Samples were obtained from the ongoing ImmuneRACE study (first 160 participants) and from 950 to 1,500 subjects provided by 6 global collaborators. Here is what the overall study found, with its caveats: Clinical and demographic metadata were provided uncurated, with the amount varying by source and participant.

TCRbeta CDR3 regions were amplified from genomic DNA by means of the immunoSEQ Assay, a bias-controlled multiplex PCR. In the original analysis: The number of nucleated cells in each sample was estimated by amplification of reference gene primers within the assay. To quantify the absolute abundance of each unique TCRbeta CDR3 rearrangement, sequence reads were collapsed and filtered. For each sample, productive Simpson clonality was calculated as the square root of Simpson's diversity index over productive rearrangements. Drawn from immuneACCESS, this table holds only the in-frame rearrangements with V and J called that TCRdb kept. Clones are partly lost; checked studies trace under half to an unresolved V gene and leave the rest unexplained. D and trimming come from the DNA, and the V and J calls and clone size come from that table. The sample records around 450,000 clones, roughly 91% of which are singletons. 4.3% of the sample is in the top ten clones.

From the germline V gene, CDR1 is SGHDT and CDR2 is YYEEEE. Including the terminal cysteine and phenylalanine, the CDR3 comprises 17 residues. Only the CDR3 DNA stays, 51 bases, in frame from base 1. V loses 4 bases at its end and J loses 3 bases; junction bases beyond the gene matches: 10. This clone was found once. No cognate antigen has been identified for it. Base qualities were left out, and no much larger clone turns up one base away. The collaborating institutions used their own protocols to collect whole blood in K2EDTA tubes. For TCRbeta analysis, collaborator samples were shipped as frozen whole blood, as isolated PBMCs, or as DNA extracted from either sample type.

This clonotype was sampled from a woman aged 25 to 45 with acute or convalescent COVID-19. The sample was peripheral blood. In this chain, TRBV5-6 is recombined with TRBJ2-3; a stretch of 11 junction bases matches TRBD1. The CDR3 region reads CASSAWTGGRGTDTQYF. The sequenced DNA is TGTGCCAGCAGCGCCTGGACAGGGGGCAGGGGAACAGATACGCAGTATTTT. The variable domain in full, with residues beyond the CDR3 obtained from the reference TRBV5-6 and TRBJ2-3 genes, is DAGVTQSPTHLIKTRGQQVTLRCSPKSGHDTVSWYQQALGQGPQFIFQYYEEEERQRGNFPDRFSGHQFPNYSSELNVNALLLGDSALYLCASSAWTGGRGTDTQYFGPGTRLTVL.